The 5 T cell receptor beta chains in this list originate from one sample, sequenced in a study of cytomegalovirus exposure and HLA in healthy donors. The PCR used 60 Vbeta and 13 Jbeta primers. Libraries were prepared by immunoSEQ multiplex PCR; TCRdb keeps only in-frame clonotypes and omits some of them. The table lists more than 80,000 clones, 60% to 80% of them singletons. Material: PBMCs. Source of these receptors: a man aged 40-55 years in good health and CMV-seronegative.

This chain links TRBV7-9 with TRBJ2-7; weak D call: TRBD1 (6 bases). CDR1 and CDR2 (germline): SEHNR, FQNEAQ (reference sequence). V was trimmed by 2 bases and J by 7 bases, leaving 15 bases between them. The CDR3 has 14 amino acids. The CDR3 DNA follows: TGTGCCAGCAGCTTATCGGAACAGGGTCAGGAGCAGTACTTC. Protein: CASSLSEQGQEQYF.

V usage is TRBV6-1 and J usage is TRBJ1-2; D not resolved. This CDR3 region has 11 residues. The V end lost 8 bases, the J end lost 7 bases, and 11 bases lay between the germline ends. From germline, CDR1 is MNHNS and CDR2 SASEGT. In nucleotides, the CDR3 is TGTGCCAGCTCCGGTCCGTTTGGCTACACCTTC. Its protein is CASSGPFGYTF.

The chain joins TRBV25-1 to TRBJ1-1; D remains unclear. V gave up 10 bases and J gave up 3 bases, with 9 bases separating them. This CDR3 has 11 amino acids. From germline, CDR1 is MGHDK and CDR2 SYGVNS. This CDR3 is CATREDTEAFF. CDR3 in DNA: TGTGCCACCCGAGAGGACACTGAAGCTTTCTTT.

This chain uses TRBV5-1 with TRBJ1-6; TRBD1 is a possible D gene (5 bases). The CDR3 spans 15 residues. Between the trimmed V and J ends, which lost 0 bases and 9 bases, there was a span of 13 bases. Germline loops: CDR1 SGHRS, CDR2 YFSETQ. The CDR3 spells CASSLDPGEASPLHF. The CDR3 DNA reads as TGCGCCAGCAGCTTGGATCCGGGGGAAGCTTCACCCCTCCACTTT.

In DNA form, the CDR3 reads TGTGCCAGCAGCCAACGCCCGGCGGAGGGCCTAAGGGAGACCCAGTACTTC. This codes for CASSQRPAEGLRETQYF. The chain couples TRBV4-2 to TRBJ2-5; perhaps TRBD2 as D (6 bases). Germline CDR1 and CDR2: LGHNA and YNFKEQ. The CDR3 has 17 residues. V shed 2 bases and J shed 5 bases, with 21 bases lying between them.